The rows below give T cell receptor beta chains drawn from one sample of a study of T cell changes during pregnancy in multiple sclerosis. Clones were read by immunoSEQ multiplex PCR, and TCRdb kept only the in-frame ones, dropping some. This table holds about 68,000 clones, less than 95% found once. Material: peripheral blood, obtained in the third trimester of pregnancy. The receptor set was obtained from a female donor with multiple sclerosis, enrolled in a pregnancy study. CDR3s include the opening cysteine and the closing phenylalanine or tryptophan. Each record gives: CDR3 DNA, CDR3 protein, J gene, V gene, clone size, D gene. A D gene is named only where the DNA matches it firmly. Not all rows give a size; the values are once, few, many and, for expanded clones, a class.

CDR3nt: TGTGCCAGCAGTGAAGCCGCAGGGACAAATCAGCCCCAGCATTTT; CDR3aa: CASSEAAGTNQPQHF; j_gene: TRBJ1-5; v_gene: TRBV2; abundance: .; d_gene: .
CDR3nt: TGTGCCAGCAGTTCAAGCGACTCTGGAAACACCATATATTTT; CDR3aa: CASSSSDSGNTIYF; j_gene: TRBJ1-3; v_gene: TRBV27; abundance: .; d_gene: .
CDR3nt: TGTGCCAGCAGCGCTTTCGGGACTAGCGGGAGGATCGGGGAGCTGTTTTTT; CDR3aa: CASSAFGTSGRIGELFF; j_gene: TRBJ2-2; v_gene: TRBV6-4; abundance: .; d_gene: TRBD2
CDR3nt: TGTGCCTGGAGGCGAACAGCTAACACTGAAGCTTTCTTT; CDR3aa: CAWRRTANTEAFF; j_gene: TRBJ1-1; v_gene: TRBV30; abundance: once; d_gene: .
CDR3nt: TGTGCCAGTAGTGACGGACAGGACTTCCAAGAGACCCAGTACTTC; CDR3aa: CASSDGQDFQETQYF; j_gene: TRBJ2-5; v_gene: TRBV19; abundance: once; d_gene: TRBD1
CDR3nt: TGTGCCAGCAGAGGGGGGGTAGCGGGAGCAGATGAGCAGTTCTTC; CDR3aa: CASRGGVAGADEQFF; j_gene: TRBJ2-1; v_gene: TRBV6-5; abundance: .; d_gene: TRBD2
CDR3nt: TGTGCCAGTAGTACCCCAATGCGGACTGAAGCTTTCTTT; CDR3aa: CASSTPMRTEAFF; j_gene: TRBJ1-1; v_gene: TRBV19; abundance: .; d_gene: .
CDR3nt: TGTGCCAGCTCACCACCGACGGGGAATGAAGCTTTCTTT; CDR3aa: CASSPPTGNEAFF; j_gene: TRBJ1-1; v_gene: TRBV18; abundance: .; d_gene: .
CDR3nt: TGTGCCAGCAGAGCCTCCTACGAGCAGTACTTC; CDR3aa: CASRASYEQYF; j_gene: TRBJ2-7; v_gene: TRBV2; abundance: once; d_gene: .
CDR3nt: TGCGCCAGCAGCTTGGTTGCGGGTTTGGGCGAGCAGTACTTC; CDR3aa: CASSLVAGLGEQYF; j_gene: TRBJ2-7; v_gene: TRBV5-1; abundance: .; d_gene: .
CDR3nt: TGTGCCAGCTCACCTACTCACCCCGTTTATAGCAATCAGCCCCAGCATTTT; CDR3aa: CASSPTHPVYSNQPQHF; j_gene: TRBJ1-5; v_gene: TRBV18; abundance: .; d_gene: .
CDR3nt: TGTGCCAGCAGTTTTCAGGGGTTGGTAAATACAGGTTCACCCCTCCACTTT; CDR3aa: CASSFQGLVNTGSPLHF; j_gene: TRBJ1-6; v_gene: TRBV27; abundance: .; d_gene: .
CDR3nt: TGTGCCAGCAGTTACTTAGGGGGCGGGAATCAGCCCCAGCATTTT; CDR3aa: CASSYLGGGNQPQHF; j_gene: TRBJ1-5; v_gene: TRBV6-5; abundance: .; d_gene: TRBD1
CDR3nt: TGTGCCAGCAGTGACACCGGGACTAGAGACTACAATGAGCAGTTCTTC; CDR3aa: CASSDTGTRDYNEQFF; j_gene: TRBJ2-1; v_gene: TRBV6-4; abundance: many; d_gene: TRBD2
CDR3nt: TGTGCCAGCAGCTCTATAACAGGGCCGTGGGCCAAAAACATTCAGTACTTC; CDR3aa: CASSSITGPWAKNIQYF; j_gene: TRBJ2-4; v_gene: TRBV5-6; abundance: .; d_gene: .
CDR3nt: TGTGCCAGCAGCTTATCGTGGCGGAATGAAAAACTGTTTTTT; CDR3aa: CASSLSWRNEKLFF; j_gene: TRBJ1-4; v_gene: TRBV7-8; abundance: .; d_gene: .
CDR3nt: TGTGCCAGCAGTTTTAGAAGGGGGTCCACTGAAGCTTTCTTT; CDR3aa: CASSFRRGSTEAFF; j_gene: TRBJ1-1; v_gene: TRBV28; abundance: once; d_gene: .
CDR3nt: TGTGCCTGGAGTCCCGGGACAGGGCACTCACCCCTCCACTTT; CDR3aa: CAWSPGTGHSPLHF; j_gene: TRBJ1-6; v_gene: TRBV30; abundance: .; d_gene: TRBD1
CDR3nt: TGTGCCAGCAGGGCCCGGGGGGCGCTTAGCAATCAGCCCCAGCATTTT; CDR3aa: CASRARGALSNQPQHF; j_gene: TRBJ1-5; v_gene: TRBV2; abundance: .; d_gene: .
CDR3nt: TGTGCCAGCAGTTCGCCAACAGGGGGTGAGATGACCCAGTACTTC; CDR3aa: CASSSPTGGEMTQYF; j_gene: TRBJ2-5; v_gene: TRBV27; abundance: once; d_gene: TRBD1
CDR3nt: TGTGCCAGCAGCCATCAAACTGGAGGGGGGGGGCAATACAATGAGCAGTTCTTC; CDR3aa: CASSHQTGGGGQYNEQFF; j_gene: TRBJ2-1; v_gene: TRBV4-2; abundance: .; d_gene: .
CDR3nt: TGTGCCAGCAGCCCGTACAGGGACGGTGGCTACACCTTC; CDR3aa: CASSPYRDGGYTF; j_gene: TRBJ1-2; v_gene: TRBV7-9; abundance: .; d_gene: .
CDR3nt: TGCGCCAGCAGCCAAGGAACAGGGGGCGGGTACGAGCAGTACTTC; CDR3aa: CASSQGTGGGYEQYF; j_gene: TRBJ2-7; v_gene: TRBV4-1; abundance: .; d_gene: TRBD1
CDR3nt: TGTGCCAGCAGTTACTCCGGTGGGACAGTCAATCAGCCCCAGCATTTT; CDR3aa: CASSYSGGTVNQPQHF; j_gene: TRBJ1-5; v_gene: TRBV6-6; abundance: .; d_gene: TRBD1
CDR3nt: TGCGCCAGCAGCTTCGGGGTGGGATTAAGGTCGACAGATACGCAGTATTTT; CDR3aa: CASSFGVGLRSTDTQYF; j_gene: TRBJ2-3; v_gene: TRBV5-1; abundance: .; d_gene: .
CDR3nt: TGTGCCTGGAGTGCAGGACTAGCGGCGAACAATGAGCAGTTCTTC; CDR3aa: CAWSAGLAANNEQFF; j_gene: TRBJ2-1; v_gene: TRBV30; abundance: .; d_gene: TRBD2
CDR3nt: TGTGCCAGCAGCTTAGAGTCAGTTATTGGCTACACCTTC; CDR3aa: CASSLESVIGYTF; j_gene: TRBJ1-2; v_gene: TRBV7-9; abundance: .; d_gene: .
CDR3nt: TGTGCCTGGGCACAGGGATTGGGTCTGTTTTTT; CDR3aa: CAWAQGLGLFF; j_gene: TRBJ1-4; v_gene: TRBV30; abundance: .; d_gene: .
CDR3nt: TGTGCCAGCGGATCTTACCTTCGTGGAGTTTCCTACGAGCAGTACTTC; CDR3aa: CASGSYLRGVSYEQYF; j_gene: TRBJ2-7; v_gene: TRBV27; abundance: .; d_gene: .
CDR3nt: TGTGCCTGGAGTGTGCAGGGGGCCCTCTATGGCTACACCTTC; CDR3aa: CAWSVQGALYGYTF; j_gene: TRBJ1-2; v_gene: TRBV30; abundance: .; d_gene: TRBD1
CDR3nt: TGTGCCAGCAGCCCCGGCCTGGGAGCCGGGGAGCTGTTTTTT; CDR3aa: CASSPGLGAGELFF; j_gene: TRBJ2-2; v_gene: TRBV5-6; abundance: .; d_gene: .
CDR3nt: TGTGCCAGCAGCTTCCTAGCGGGAGCGGCAGATACGCAGTATTTT; CDR3aa: CASSFLAGAADTQYF; j_gene: TRBJ2-3; v_gene: TRBV11-2; abundance: .; d_gene: TRBD2
CDR3nt: TGTGCCAGCAGCCCGGGACAAAACTATGGCTACACCTTC; CDR3aa: CASSPGQNYGYTF; j_gene: TRBJ1-2; v_gene: TRBV7-2; abundance: .; d_gene: .
CDR3nt: TGTGCCAGCTTGGCCGGTGCGGAATATGGCTACACCTTC; CDR3aa: CASLAGAEYGYTF; j_gene: TRBJ1-2; v_gene: TRBV18; abundance: few; d_gene: .
CDR3nt: TGTGCCAGCAGTGAATTTCCTCAGGGAAAATACCGTTCACCCCTCCACTTT; CDR3aa: CASSEFPQGKYRSPLHF; j_gene: TRBJ1-6; v_gene: TRBV25-1; abundance: .; d_gene: .
CDR3nt: TGTGCCAGTAGTATAACGGCAACAGGAAAACTGTTTTTT; CDR3aa: CASSITATGKLFF; j_gene: TRBJ1-4; v_gene: TRBV19; abundance: .; d_gene: .
CDR3nt: TGTGTCTGGAGTTCGCAGGGTTACACTGAAGCTTTCTTT; CDR3aa: CVWSSQGYTEAFF; j_gene: TRBJ1-1; v_gene: TRBV30; abundance: .; d_gene: .
CDR3nt: TGTGCCAGCAGCTTGGCCGAATCGCAGGCGGGTCTTGGCTACACCTTC; CDR3aa: CASSLAESQAGLGYTF; j_gene: TRBJ1-2; v_gene: TRBV5-5; abundance: .; d_gene: .
CDR3nt: TGTGCCAGCAGCTTAGTTGGGGGGTTCTCCGGCAATGAGCAGTTCTTC; CDR3aa: CASSLVGGFSGNEQFF; j_gene: TRBJ2-1; v_gene: TRBV7-6; abundance: .; d_gene: .
CDR3nt: TGCGCCAGCAGCTTGACTAGCGGGGGGCAAGATGAGCAGTTCTTC; CDR3aa: CASSLTSGGQDEQFF; j_gene: TRBJ2-1; v_gene: TRBV5-1; abundance: few; d_gene: TRBD2